This T cell receptor (beta chain) was sequenced during a study of blood T cell repertoires in COVID-19. Source study methods: For nucleated cells, counts were estimated from reference gene primer amplification. TCRdb's table, derived via immunoSEQ multiplex PCR, lists solely in-frame clones and lacks some. V and J calls and clone size are as listed in that table; D and trimming were resolved from the DNA. The sample shows a few hundred thousand clones, around 90% of them seen only once. V shed 5 bases and J shed 3 bases, with 9 bases lying between them. This CDR3 contains 13 residues. Germline CDR1 is MNHEY and CDR2 is SVGAGI.

The specimen sequenced was peripheral blood. V is TRBV6-5 and J is TRBJ2-3; D may be TRBD2 (5 bases). The sequence was obtained from a man younger than 35 with COVID-19, enrolled during active disease. CDR3 in DNA: TGTGCCAGCAGTAATACTAGGACAGATACGCAGTATTTT. Translating it yields CASSNTRTDTQYF.